This T cell receptor beta chain derives from a study of blood T cell repertoires in COVID-19. Looking at the study overall: COVID-19 samples collected from the United States, Italy and Spain covered acute and convalescent phases. Sample material is recorded as cDNA or gDNA derived from T cells, B-cell-depleted T cells, or PBMCs.

As processed by the authors: Quantification of nucleated cells was approximated via reference gene primer amplification. The table came from immunoSEQ multiplex PCR; TCRdb's copy has only in-frame clones and leaves some out. From that table come the V and J calls and clone size; the DNA was used to work out D and trimming. The sample holds about 200,000 clones, about 85% seen once. There are 18 residues in the CDR3. The V gene's germline CDR1 is SGHRS and CDR2 YFSETQ. Trimming took 5 bases from V and 2 from J; bases not matched to a gene: 11. Sequencing was done on a sample of peripheral blood. The TCR comes from a woman older than 75 with acute or convalescent COVID-19. The chain has TRBV5-1 and TRBJ1-4; 11 bases fit TRBD1. For the CDR3, the DNA is TGCGCCAGCAGAAAAGGGACAGGGGGTGATAGGACTAATGAAAAACTGTTTTTT. Residues: CASRKGTGGDRTNEKLFF.